This TCR beta chain is from a study of response to subunit inactivated influenza vaccine. Germline CDR1 SGHTA, CDR2 FQGTGA. The CDR3 length is 16 residues. To note about this clonotype: At one end the junction does not follow the germline gene, possibly because of a read error.

MiXCR was run by TCRdb on the RT-PCR reads, yielding one entry per CDR3 protein. The sample has more than 500,000 distinct CDR3 sequences; around 10% are singletons. A further study also used this sample, focusing on T cells expressing NK-cell markers. That work contributes: UMI-tagged 5'RACE template switching yielded the TCR beta cDNA.

The input for sequencing was PBMCs from blood, taken on the day of vaccination. This receptor was taken from a man in his fifties or sixties who received an inactivated influenza vaccine. The rearrangement uses TRBV7-3 and TRBJ1-4; D ambiguous. This chain's CDR3 is CASSSGSDRRNEKLLF. CDR3 DNA: TGTGCCAGCAGCTCCGGGTCTGACCGCAGAAATGAAAAACTGCTTTTT.